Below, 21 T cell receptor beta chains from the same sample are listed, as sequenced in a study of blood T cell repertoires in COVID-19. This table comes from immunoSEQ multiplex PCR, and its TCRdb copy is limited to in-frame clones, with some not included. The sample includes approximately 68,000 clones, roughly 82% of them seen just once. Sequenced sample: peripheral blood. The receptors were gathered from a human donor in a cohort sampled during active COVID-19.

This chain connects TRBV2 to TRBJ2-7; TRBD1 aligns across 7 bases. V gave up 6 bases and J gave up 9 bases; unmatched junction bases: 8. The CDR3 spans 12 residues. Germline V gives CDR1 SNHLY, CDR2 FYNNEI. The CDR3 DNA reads TGTGCCAGCAGCCAACAGGGGACCGGGCAGTACTTC. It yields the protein CASSQQGTGQYF.

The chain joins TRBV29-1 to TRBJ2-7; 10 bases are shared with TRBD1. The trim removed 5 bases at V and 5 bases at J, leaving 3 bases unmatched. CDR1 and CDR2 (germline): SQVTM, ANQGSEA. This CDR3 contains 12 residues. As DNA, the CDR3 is TGCAGCGTTAAGACAGGGGGCGACGAGCAGTACTTC. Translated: CSVKTGGDEQYF.

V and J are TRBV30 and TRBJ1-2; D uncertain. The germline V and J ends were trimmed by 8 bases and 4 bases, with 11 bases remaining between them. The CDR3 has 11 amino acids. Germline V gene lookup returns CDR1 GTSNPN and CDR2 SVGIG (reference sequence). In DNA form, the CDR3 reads TGTGCCGGACTGGAGGTCTATGGCTACACCTTC. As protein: CAGLEVYGYTF.

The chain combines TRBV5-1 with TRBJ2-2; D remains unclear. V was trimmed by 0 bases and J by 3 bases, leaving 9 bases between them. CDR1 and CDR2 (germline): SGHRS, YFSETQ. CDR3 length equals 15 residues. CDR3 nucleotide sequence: TGCGCCAGCAGCTTGGAAGGAGTCGACACCGGGGAGCTGTTTTTT. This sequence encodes CASSLEGVDTGELFF. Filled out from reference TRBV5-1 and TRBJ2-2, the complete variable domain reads KAGVTQTPRYLIKTRGQQVTLSCSPISGHRSVSWYQQTPGQGLQFLFEYFSETQRNKGNFPGRFSGRQFSNSRSEMNVSTLELGDSALYLCASSLEGVDTGELFFGEGSRLTVL.

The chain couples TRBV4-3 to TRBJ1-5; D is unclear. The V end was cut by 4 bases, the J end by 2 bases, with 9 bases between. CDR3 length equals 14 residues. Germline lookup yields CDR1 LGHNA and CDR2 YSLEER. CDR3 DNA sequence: TGCGCCAGCAGCCGGGAGGAGGGCAATCAGCCCCAGCATTTT. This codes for CASSREEGNQPQHF.

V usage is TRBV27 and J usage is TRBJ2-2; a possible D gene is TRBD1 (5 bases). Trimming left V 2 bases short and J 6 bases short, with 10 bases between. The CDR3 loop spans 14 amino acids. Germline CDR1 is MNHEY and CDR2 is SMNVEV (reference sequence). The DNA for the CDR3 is TGTGCCAGCAGTTTACTAGGGGTTCCCGGGGAGCTGTTTTTT. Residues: CASSLLGVPGELFF.

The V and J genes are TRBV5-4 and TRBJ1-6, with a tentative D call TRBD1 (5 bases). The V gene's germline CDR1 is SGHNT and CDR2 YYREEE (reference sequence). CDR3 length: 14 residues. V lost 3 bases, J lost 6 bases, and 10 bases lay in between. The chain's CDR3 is CASSSRQFNSPLHF. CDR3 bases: TGTGCCAGCAGCTCCCGACAGTTTAATTCACCCCTCCACTTT.

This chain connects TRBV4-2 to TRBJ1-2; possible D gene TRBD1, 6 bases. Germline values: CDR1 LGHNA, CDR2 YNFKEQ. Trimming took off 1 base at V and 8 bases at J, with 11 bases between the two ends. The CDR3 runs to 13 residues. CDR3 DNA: TGTGCCAGCAGCCAAGGGGAGGGGGGAGGCTACACCTTC. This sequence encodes CASSQGEGGGYTF.

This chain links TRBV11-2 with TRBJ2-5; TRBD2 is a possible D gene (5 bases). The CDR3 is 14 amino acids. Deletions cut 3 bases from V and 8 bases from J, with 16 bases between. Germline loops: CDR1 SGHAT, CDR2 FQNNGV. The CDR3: CASSFVVTSGTQYF. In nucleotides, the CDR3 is TGTGCCAGCAGCTTCGTAGTCACCTCGGGAACCCAGTACTTC.

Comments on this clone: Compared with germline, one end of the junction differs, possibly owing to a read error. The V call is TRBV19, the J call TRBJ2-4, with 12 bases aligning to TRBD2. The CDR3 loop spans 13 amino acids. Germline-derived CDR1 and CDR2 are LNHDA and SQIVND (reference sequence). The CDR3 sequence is CASSPGTSGRADF. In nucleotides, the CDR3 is TGTGCCAGTAGTCCCGGGACTAGCGGGCGTGCGGACTTC.

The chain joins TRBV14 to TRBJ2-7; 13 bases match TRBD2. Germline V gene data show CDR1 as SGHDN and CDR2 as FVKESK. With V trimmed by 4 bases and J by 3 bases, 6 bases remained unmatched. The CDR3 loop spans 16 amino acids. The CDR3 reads CASSRGTSGAFYEQYF. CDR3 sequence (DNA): TGTGCCAGCAGCCGAGGGACTAGCGGGGCGTTCTACGAGCAGTACTTC.

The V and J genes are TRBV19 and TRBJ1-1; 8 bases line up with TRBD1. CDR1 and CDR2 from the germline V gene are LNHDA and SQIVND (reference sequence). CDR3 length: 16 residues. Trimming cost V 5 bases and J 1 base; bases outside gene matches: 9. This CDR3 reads CASSEGQGKSNTEAFF. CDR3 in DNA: TGTGCCAGTAGTGAAGGACAGGGAAAGTCGAACACTGAAGCTTTCTTT. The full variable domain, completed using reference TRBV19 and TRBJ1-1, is DGGITQSPKYLFRKEGQNVTLSCEQNLNHDAMYWYRQDPGQGLRLIYYSQIVNDFQKGDIAEGYSVSREKKESFPLTVTSAQKNPTAFYLCASSEGQGKSNTEAFFGQGTRLTVV.

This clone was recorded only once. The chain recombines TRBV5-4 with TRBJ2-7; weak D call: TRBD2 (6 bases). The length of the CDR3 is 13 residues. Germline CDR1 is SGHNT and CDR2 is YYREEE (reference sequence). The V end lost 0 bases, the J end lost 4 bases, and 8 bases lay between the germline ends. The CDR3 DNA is TGTGCCAGCAGCTTGGCCCGGGGGTACGAGCAGTACTTC. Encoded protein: CASSLARGYEQYF.

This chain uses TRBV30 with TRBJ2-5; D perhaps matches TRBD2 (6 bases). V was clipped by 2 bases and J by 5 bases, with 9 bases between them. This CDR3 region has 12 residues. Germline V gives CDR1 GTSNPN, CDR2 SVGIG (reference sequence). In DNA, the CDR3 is TGTGCCTGGAGTCGGGGGACGGAGACCCAGTACTTC. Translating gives CAWSRGTETQYF.

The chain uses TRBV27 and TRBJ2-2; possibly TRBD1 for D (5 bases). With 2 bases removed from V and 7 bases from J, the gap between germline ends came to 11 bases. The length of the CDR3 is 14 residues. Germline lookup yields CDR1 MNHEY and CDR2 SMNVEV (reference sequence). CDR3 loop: CASSLTREIGELFF. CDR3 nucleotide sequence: TGTGCCAGCAGTTTAACCAGGGAAATCGGGGAGCTGTTTTTT.

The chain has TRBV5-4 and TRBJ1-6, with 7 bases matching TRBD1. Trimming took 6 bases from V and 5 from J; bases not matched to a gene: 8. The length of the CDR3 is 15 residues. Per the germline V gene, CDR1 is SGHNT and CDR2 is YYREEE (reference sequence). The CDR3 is CASKRDSRDNSPLHF. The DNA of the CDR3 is TGTGCCAGCAAACGGGACAGCCGAGATAATTCACCCCTCCACTTT.

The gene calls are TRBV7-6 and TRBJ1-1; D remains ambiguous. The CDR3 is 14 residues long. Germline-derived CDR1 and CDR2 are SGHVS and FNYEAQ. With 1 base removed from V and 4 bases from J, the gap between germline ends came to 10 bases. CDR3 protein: CASSLGAGSTEAFF. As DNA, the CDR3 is TGTGCCAGCAGCTTAGGAGCGGGGAGCACTGAAGCTTTCTTT.

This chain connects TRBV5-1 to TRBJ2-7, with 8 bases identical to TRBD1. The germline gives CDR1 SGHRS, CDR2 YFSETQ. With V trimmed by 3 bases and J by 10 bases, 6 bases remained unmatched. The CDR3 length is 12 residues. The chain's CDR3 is CASSSRGRRQYF. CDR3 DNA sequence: TGCGCCAGCAGCTCCAGGGGGCGCCGACAGTACTTC. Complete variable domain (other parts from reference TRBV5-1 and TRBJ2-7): KAGVTQTPRYLIKTRGQQVTLSCSPISGHRSVSWYQQTPGQGLQFLFEYFSETQRNKGNFPGRFSGRQFSNSRSEMNVSTLELGDSALYLCASSSRGRRQYFGPGTRLTVT.

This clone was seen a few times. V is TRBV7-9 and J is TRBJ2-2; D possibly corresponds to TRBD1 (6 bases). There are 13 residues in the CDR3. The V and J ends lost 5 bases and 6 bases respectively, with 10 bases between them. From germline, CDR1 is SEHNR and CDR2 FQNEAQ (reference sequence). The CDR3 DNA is TGTGCCAGCAGCAGACAGGTATCCGGGGAGCTGTTTTTT. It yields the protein CASSRQVSGELFF.

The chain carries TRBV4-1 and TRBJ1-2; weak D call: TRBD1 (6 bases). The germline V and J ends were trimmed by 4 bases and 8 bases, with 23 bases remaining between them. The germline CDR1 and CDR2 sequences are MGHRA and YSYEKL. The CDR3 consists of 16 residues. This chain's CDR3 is CASSPTEGGGQRGYTF. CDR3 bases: TGCGCCAGCAGCCCTACGGAGGGAGGGGGTCAGAGGGGCTACACCTTC.

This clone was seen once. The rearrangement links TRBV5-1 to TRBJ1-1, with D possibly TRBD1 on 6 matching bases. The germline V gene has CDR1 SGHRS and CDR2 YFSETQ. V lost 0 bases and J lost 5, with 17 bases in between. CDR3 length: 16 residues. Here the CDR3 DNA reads TGCGCCAGCAGCTTGGACCCGCAGGGGCTGGGGACTGAAGCTTTCTTT. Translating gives CASSLDPQGLGTEAFF.